These 23 T cell receptor beta chains came from one sample sequenced in a study of T-cell reconstitution after alpha-beta-depleted transplantation in children. TCRbeta library preparation incorporated unique molecular identifiers. TCRdb reanalysed the PCR reads using MiXCR and keeps one entry per CDR3 protein. The profile shows 500,000 to 600,000 distinct CDR3 sequences, roughly 33% of them singletons. Material: PBMCs from the stem cell graft donor, obtained from the stem cell graft. All receptors derive from a human donor who donated a stem cell graft to a child with aplastic anemia.

J is TRBJ2-3 and V is TRBV5-1, with D unclear. The V end was cut by 4 bases, the J end by 4 bases, with 13 bases between. Germline-derived CDR1 and CDR2 are SGHRS and YFSETQ. The length of the CDR3 is 14 residues. For the CDR3, the DNA is TGCGCCAGCAGCCAAGATGCAGGCGCAGATACGCAGTATTTT. Translating it yields CASSQDAGADTQYF.

This clonotype was picked up a small number of times. This chain joins TRBV7-3 and TRBJ2-1, with D possibly being TRBD1 (6 bases). Germline-derived CDR1 and CDR2 are SGHTA and FQGTGA. The V gene lost 1 base and the J gene lost 6 bases, with 16 bases spanning the gap. The CDR3 consists of 16 residues. Written as DNA, the CDR3 is TGTGCCAGCAGCTTAATGGAAAACAGGGTCACCAATGAGCAGTTCTTC. It is translated as CASSLMENRVTNEQFF.

The chain carries TRBV11-2 and TRBJ1-2; D unresolved. Trimming shortened V by 1 base and J by 2 bases, and 8 bases separated the two germline ends. The CDR3 consists of 14 residues. CDR1 is SGHAT, CDR2 FQNNGV, per germline. The CDR3 sequence: CASSLGIRNYGYTF. As DNA, the CDR3 is TGTGCCAGCAGCTTAGGGATCCGGAACTATGGCTACACCTTC.

The sample holds a few counts of this clonotype. The J gene is TRBJ2-3, the V gene TRBV7-2, with D possibly being TRBD1 or TRBD2 (6 bases each). The CDR3 has 15 amino acids. Germline values: CDR1 SGHTA, CDR2 FQGNSA. V lost 5 bases, J lost 3 bases, and 15 bases lay in between. In DNA, the CDR3 is TGTGCCAGCAGCCCAGCAACGGGGGCGACAGATACGCAGTATTTT. Amino acid sequence: CASSPATGATDTQYF.

The rearrangement joins TRBV7-2 to TRBJ2-3; perhaps TRBD1 as D (6 bases). Per germline, CDR1 SGHTA and CDR2 FQGNSA. This CDR3 is built from 15 residues. Trimming removed 1 base from V and 1 base from J, with 9 bases in between. The CDR3 DNA reads as TGTGCCAGCAGCTTAGAAGACAGGCGCACAGATACGCAGTATTTT. Translated, it gives CASSLEDRRTDTQYF.

The chain links TRBV11-1 to TRBJ2-1; D is possibly TRBD2 (6 bases). The CDR3 extends over 17 amino acids. The V end lost 6 bases, the J end lost 7 bases, and 25 bases lay between the germline ends. The germline CDR1 and CDR2 sequences are SGHAT and FQDESV (reference sequence). The CDR3 nucleotides read TGTGCCAGCAGTGTAGGAGGGGTTCGATATAGGAGGAATGAGCAGTTCTTC. Protein sequence: CASSVGGVRYRRNEQFF.

The chain combines TRBV27 with TRBJ2-1; D may be TRBD1 (6 bases). Trimming took off 1 base at V and 3 bases at J, with 7 bases between the two ends. Germline CDR1 is MNHEY and CDR2 is SMNVEV (reference sequence). There are 14 residues in the CDR3. In nucleotides, the CDR3 is TGTGCCAGCAGTTTATGGGGGCACTACAATGAGCAGTTCTTC. Protein sequence: CASSLWGHYNEQFF.

There are many counts of this clonotype. The J gene is TRBJ2-3, the V gene TRBV27; no clear D. CDR3 length: 15 amino acids. From germline, CDR1 is MNHEY and CDR2 SMNVEV (reference sequence). The V end was cut by 3 bases, the J end by 4 bases, with 14 bases between. DNA for the CDR3: TGTGCCAGCAGTTTGAGACCCCTCACATCAGATACGCAGTATTTT. This translates into CASSLRPLTSDTQYF.

This clonotype has just one count. The V and J genes are TRBV27 and TRBJ2-7; a weak D match, TRBD1 (6 bases). The CDR3 contains 14 residues. The V gene's germline CDR1 is MNHEY and CDR2 SMNVEV (reference sequence). Deletions cut 3 bases from V and 3 bases from J, with 12 bases between. The CDR3 sequence: CASSFAGTLYEQYF. The CDR3 DNA reads as TGTGCCAGCAGTTTCGCCGGGACACTCTACGAGCAGTACTTC.

The chain couples TRBV7-6 to TRBJ2-5; D tentatively fits TRBD1 or TRBD2 (6 bases each). Germline V gene data show CDR1 as SGHVS and CDR2 as FNYEAQ. The CDR3 runs 14 residues. V was clipped by 5 bases and J by 1 base, with 11 bases between them. The CDR3 is CASSPWGAQETQYF. In DNA, the CDR3 is TGTGCCAGCAGCCCTTGGGGGGCCCAAGAGACCCAGTACTTC.

The rearrangement uses TRBV20-1 and TRBJ2-1; the D is unclear. Trimming pared 0 bases from V and 6 bases from J, leaving 9 bases between. Germline CDR1 reads DFQATT; CDR2 reads SNEGSKA (reference sequence). This CDR3 spans 13 amino acids. The CDR3 sequence: CSARDPLANEQFF. The CDR3 DNA reads TGCAGTGCTAGAGACCCTCTCGCCAATGAGCAGTTCTTC.

This rearrangement joins TRBV29-1 to TRBJ2-3; D remains unclear. The germline CDR1 and CDR2 sequences are SQVTM and ANQGSEA. CDR3 length: 14 residues. Trimming stripped 4 bases from V and 1 base from J, with 12 bases between. The CDR3 is CSVVPPEGTDTQYF. The CDR3 DNA sequence: TGCAGCGTTGTTCCTCCAGAGGGCACAGATACGCAGTATTTT.

This clonotype has a handful of counts. The chain recombines TRBV20-1 with TRBJ1-1, with D possibly matching TRBD1 (5 bases). The CDR3 length is 12 residues. The germline V gene has CDR1 DFQATT and CDR2 SNEGSKA (reference sequence). V gave up 5 bases and J gave up 5 bases, with 12 bases separating them. Here the CDR3 reads CSACEGQTEAFF. Here the CDR3 DNA reads TGCAGTGCTTGTGAGGGGCAGACTGAAGCTTTCTTT.

The chain has TRBV25-1 and TRBJ2-5; maybe TRBD1 (6 bases). The V and J ends lost 11 bases and 2 bases respectively, with 21 bases between them. The CDR3 contains 15 residues. CDR1 and CDR2 (germline): MGHDK, SYGVNS. DNA for the CDR3: TGTGCCTCAGCCTTGACCAACAGGGCACAAGAGACCCAGTACTTC. Residues: CASALTNRAQETQYF.

The rearrangement links TRBV25-1 to TRBJ2-1; the match to TRBD2 covers 12 bases. Unmatched junction bases numbered 17, after V lost 1 base and J lost 4 bases. Per the germline V gene, CDR1 is MGHDK and CDR2 is SYGVNS. The CDR3 is made up of 21 amino acids. The CDR3 DNA sequence: TGTGCCAGCAGTGAATTGATAAGAGGTCTAGCGGGAGGGCCGGGATACAATGAGCAGTTCTTC. This gives the protein CASSELIRGLAGGPGYNEQFF.

CDR3 sequence: CSARGQGVSSNQPQHF. The DNA of the CDR3 is TGCAGTGCTAGAGGACAGGGGGTCAGTAGCAATCAGCCCCAGCATTTT. The chain joins TRBV20-1 to TRBJ1-5, with TRBD1 identical over 9 bases. In germline, CDR1 is DFQATT, CDR2 SNEGSKA (reference sequence). The CDR3 extends over 16 amino acids. J was trimmed by 0 bases and V by 1 base; bases with no gene match: 4.

This clonotype was counted at least ten times. The rearrangement joins TRBV6-4 to TRBJ2-3, with a tentative D call TRBD1 (5 bases). The length of the CDR3 is 13 residues. Germline V lookup: CDR1 MRHNA, CDR2 SNTAGT. V dropped 5 bases and J dropped 0 bases, with 6 bases sitting between them. CDR3 bases: TGTGCCAGCAGTCAGGGTAGCACAGATACGCAGTATTTT. Translation: CASSQGSTDTQYF.

The chain is built from TRBV15 and TRBJ2-2; D possibly corresponds to TRBD2 (5 bases). Looked up from germline, CDR1 is LNHNV and CDR2 is YYDKDF (reference sequence). This CDR3 has 15 residues. V was cut by 1 base and J by 6 bases, with 12 bases left in between. CDR3 sequence reads: CATSRGGSAAGELFF. The CDR3 region has the DNA TGTGCCACCAGCAGAGGAGGGAGTGCCGCCGGGGAGCTGTTTTTT. The full variable domain, completed using reference TRBV15 and TRBJ2-2, is DAMVIQNPRYQVTQFGKPVTLSCSQTLNHNVMYWYQQKSSQAPKLLFHYYDKDFNNEADTPDNFQSRRPNTSFCFLDIRSPGLGDTAMYLCATSRGGSAAGELFFGEGSRLTVL.

The V and J genes are TRBV29-1 and TRBJ2-3, with a weak D call TRBD1 (5 bases). CDR3 length: 13 residues. V lost 5 bases and J lost 2, with 11 bases in between. The V gene's germline CDR1 is SQVTM and CDR2 ANQGSEA. Here the CDR3 DNA reads TGCAGCGTTAAAACAGGCTACACAGATACGCAGTATTTT. Translation gives CSVKTGYTDTQYF.

J is TRBJ1-1 and V is TRBV15; D is unresolved. Trimming left V 1 base short and J 4 bases short, with 7 bases between. Germline V gene sequence: CDR1 LNHNV, CDR2 YYDKDF (reference sequence). The CDR3 has 13 residues. CDR3 bases: TGTGCCACCAGCAGAGGACCCGGCACTGAAGCTTTCTTT. Translating it yields CATSRGPGTEAFF.

The CDR3 bases are TGCAGTGCTAGAGATCCCTTTCCGGGAGGGGGGCCAGATACGCAGTATTTT. Translation: CSARDPFPGGGPDTQYF. The chain recombines TRBV20-1 with TRBJ2-3; 8 nucleotides match TRBD2. Losses at the gene ends were 0 bases for V and 4 bases for J; bases not matched to a gene: 12. The V gene's germline CDR1 is DFQATT and CDR2 SNEGSKA (reference sequence). CDR3 length: 17 residues.

V usage is TRBV21-1 and J usage is TRBJ1-2. TRBV21-1 is tagged as a pseudogene. The CDR3 runs 14 residues. The CDR3 loop reads CASSKAKGNYGYTF. The CDR3 DNA reads as TGTGCCAGCAGCAAAGCGAAGGGAAACTATGGCTACACCTTC.

The CDR3 nucleotides are TGTGCCAGCAGCCCTCAAGGGTTTTCAGGGGGCGGTTTTCGGAATTCACCCCTCCACTTT. Its protein is CASSPQGFSGGGFRNSPLHF. The chain carries TRBV3-1 and TRBJ1-6; 8 bases align to TRBD1. CDR3 length: 20 residues. Germline V gene lookup returns CDR1 LGHDT and CDR2 YNNKEL (reference sequence). V was clipped by 4 bases and J by 7 bases; unmatched bases: 21.